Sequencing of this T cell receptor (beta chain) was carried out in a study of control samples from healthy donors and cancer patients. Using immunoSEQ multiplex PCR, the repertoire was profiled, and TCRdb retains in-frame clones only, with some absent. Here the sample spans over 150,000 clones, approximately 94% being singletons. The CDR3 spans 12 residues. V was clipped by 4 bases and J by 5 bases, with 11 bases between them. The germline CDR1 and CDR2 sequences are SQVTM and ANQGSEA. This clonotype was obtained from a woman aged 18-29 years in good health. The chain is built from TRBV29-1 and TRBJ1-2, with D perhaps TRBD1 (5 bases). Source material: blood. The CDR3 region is CSVAREGYGYTF. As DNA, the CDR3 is TGCAGCGTTGCCAGGGAGGGGTATGGCTACACCTTC.